The clone carrying this T cell receptor (beta chain) showed up just a few times. Germline-derived CDR1 and CDR2 are SGHTA and FQGNSA. Unmatched junction bases numbered 7, after V lost 9 bases and J lost 2 bases. This CDR3 region has 15 residues. Time point of the sample: pre-sensitization, week 0. Treatment reported: therapeutic diphenylcyclopropenone sensitization with weekly scalp DPC. These data come from a study of human T cells and chemical hapten exposure. MiXCR was run by TCRdb on the RACE reads, yielding one entry per CDR3 protein. The table lists more than 250,000 distinct CDR3 sequences, about 9% of them singletons.

This clonotype originated in a woman aged 40 to 50 with alopecia areata. Some clones in this sample may be carry-over from other donors' samples. The rearrangement joins TRBV7-2 to TRBJ2-7, with 13 bases aligning to TRBD2. Source: whole blood, taken in connection with sensitization to the hapten diphenylcyclopropenone (DPC). CDR3 region: CASGTSGAKTYEQYF. The CDR3 DNA reads as TGTGCCAGTGGGACTAGCGGGGCCAAAACCTACGAGCAGTACTTC.